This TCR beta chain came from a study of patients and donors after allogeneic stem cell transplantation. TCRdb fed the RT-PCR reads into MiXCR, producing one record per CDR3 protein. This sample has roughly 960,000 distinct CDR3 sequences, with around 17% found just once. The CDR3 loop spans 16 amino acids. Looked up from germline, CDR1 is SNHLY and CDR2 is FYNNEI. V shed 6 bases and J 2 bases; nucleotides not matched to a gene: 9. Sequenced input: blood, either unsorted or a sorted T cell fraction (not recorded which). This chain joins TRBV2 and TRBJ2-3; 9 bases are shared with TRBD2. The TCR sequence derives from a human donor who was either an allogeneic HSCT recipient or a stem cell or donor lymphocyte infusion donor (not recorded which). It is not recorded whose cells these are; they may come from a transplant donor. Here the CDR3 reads CASRATGLAITDTQYF. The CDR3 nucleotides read TGTGCCAGCAGGGCCACGGGACTAGCAATCACAGATACGCAGTATTTT. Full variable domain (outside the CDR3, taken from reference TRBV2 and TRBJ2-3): EPEVTQTPSHQVTQMGQEVILRCVPISNHLYFYWYRQILGQKVEFLVSFYNNEISEKSEIFDDQFSVERPDGSNFTLKIRSTKLEDSAMYFCASRATGLAITDTQYFGPGTRLTVL.